These 8 T cell receptor beta chains were sequenced from one sample in a study of T cells in Graves' hyperthyroidism and ophthalmopathy. Regions amplified from RNA transcripts were the TCR beta CDR3 regions. Carried out on the TCR CDR3, a first-round RT-PCR used the HTBI primer set. TCRdb used MiXCR to reprocess the multiplex PCR reads, holding one entry per CDR3 protein. The top ten hold around two fifths of the sample, which has 90,000 to 120,000 distinct CDR3 sequences, 15% to 20% seen once. The material sequenced was blood. The origin of the receptors is a woman between 45 and 65 years old with Graves' hyperthyroidism.

This clonotype appeared once. The chain employs TRBV11-2 and TRBJ2-7; 11 bases line up with TRBD2. With 5 bases clipped from V and 3 bases from J, the junction kept 6 bases outside the gene matches. This CDR3 has 15 amino acids. The germline V gene has CDR1 SGHAT and CDR2 FQNNGV. DNA of the CDR3: TGTGCCAGCAGCCAACCGGGACTAGCGGTCTACGAGCAGTACGTC. Translation: CASSQPGLAVYEQYV.

The sample holds many counts of this clonotype. The V and J genes are TRBV30 and TRBJ1-1, with D unclear. This CDR3 is 13 amino acids long. Germline lookup yields CDR1 GTSNPN and CDR2 SVGIG (reference sequence). The V end was cut by 1 base, the J end by 5 bases, with 11 bases between. For the CDR3, the DNA is TGTGCCTGGAGTGCCCTCTCGGGGACTGAAGCTTTCTTT. Translated, it gives CAWSALSGTEAFF.

Ten or more counts support this clonotype. The chain carries TRBV29-1 and TRBJ2-7, with D perhaps assigned TRBD1 or TRBD2 (6 bases each). Germline loops: CDR1 SQVTM, CDR2 ANQGSEA. The CDR3 is made up of 13 amino acids. V lost 6 bases and J lost 3, with 15 bases in between. This CDR3 is CSVRVGGGYEQYF. The CDR3 nucleotides are TGCAGCGTCCGGGTCGGAGGGGGCTACGAGCAGTACTTC.

This clonotype was detected ten times or more. The chain recombines TRBV20-1 with TRBJ2-5, with TRBD2 matching 8 bases. V shed 3 bases and J 5 bases; nucleotides not matched to a gene: 5. Germline CDR1 and CDR2: DFQATT and SNEGSKA (reference sequence). The CDR3 sequence is 13 residues long. CDR3 bases: TGCAGTGCTAGGGTAGCGGGAATGGAGACCCAGTACTTC. Residues: CSARVAGMETQYF.

This clonotype was seen once. At one end the junction does not follow the germline gene, possibly because of a read error. The chain links TRBV6-1 to TRBJ2-5, with a tentative D call TRBD2 (6 bases). CDR1 and CDR2 from the germline V gene are MNHNS and SASEGT. The CDR3 totals 14 residues. The CDR3 coding sequence is TGTGCCGGCAGTGGAAGACTAGTGGGGGAGACCCAGTACTTC. It is translated as CAGSGRLVGETQYF.

This clonotype appeared many times. The V and J genes are TRBV5-8 and TRBJ1-1; D uncertain. Deletions cut 4 bases from V and 3 bases from J, with 13 bases between. The CDR3 covers 14 residues. The germline gives CDR1 SGHTS, CDR2 YDEGEE. CDR3 region: CASSGQAMDTEAFF. The CDR3 DNA sequence: TGTGCCAGCAGCGGGCAAGCGATGGACACTGAAGCTTTCTTT.

This chain connects TRBV6-1 to TRBJ2-1, with 16 bases matching TRBD2. This CDR3 is 18 amino acids long. The V segment lost 6 bases and the J segment 5 bases; nucleotides outside the gene matches: 10. The germline V gene encodes CDR1 MNHNS and CDR2 SASEGT. CDR3: CASRPGTSGRALHNEQFF. Here the CDR3 DNA reads TGTGCCAGCAGGCCTGGGACTAGCGGGAGGGCCCTCCACAATGAGCAGTTCTTC.

This clonotype was seen many times. As DNA, the CDR3 is TGCAGCGTGCGGGACAGCACTAATTCACCCCTCCACTTT. Translation: CSVRDSTNSPLHF. The rearrangement uses TRBV29-1 and TRBJ1-6, with 7 bases fitting TRBD1. V shed 6 bases and J 6 bases; nucleotides not matched to a gene: 5. CDR1 and CDR2 (germline): SQVTM, ANQGSEA. The CDR3 has 13 residues.